Below, one TCR beta chain is given with its context. With 8 bases clipped from V and 5 bases from J, the junction kept 11 bases outside the gene matches. Germline assignment: CDR1 MDHEN and CDR2 SYDVKM. The CDR3 is 15 amino acids. The data belong to a study of shared clonotypes between healthy human individuals. Produced via immunoSEQ multiplex PCR; TCRdb's table is partial and in-frame only. This sample has 700,000 or so clones, with 60% to 80% found just once. V is TRBV28 and J is TRBJ1-3; 8 nucleotides match TRBD1. Material for sequencing was memory CD4+ T cells sorted from blood. Subset: CD45RA-negative fraction. This TCR came from a woman between 25 and 40 years old in good health. DNA for the CDR3: TGTGCCAGCCGCCCCGGTCAGGGGGCTAGAAACACCATATATTTT. Translation gives CASRPGQGARNTIYF. Based on the CDR3 plus reference TRBV28 and TRBJ1-3, the full variable domain is DVKVTQSSRYLVKRTGEKVFLECVQDMDHENMFWYRQDPGLGLRLIYFSYDVKMKEKGDIPEGYSVSREKKERFSLILESASTNQTSMYLCASRPGQGARNTIYFGEGSWLTVV.